A single sample gave rise to the 2 T cell receptor beta chains below, sequenced in a study of PD-L1 blockade in urothelial cancer. Time point: pretreatment peripheral blood. Method: immunoSEQ multiplex PCR; TCRdb's copy keeps in-frame clones and lacks some. The sample includes roughly 51,000 clones, 79% of them seen just once. The specimen was PBMCs, collected around atezolizumab (anti-PD-L1) treatment. Receptors were obtained from a man in his 70s with urothelial cancer.

This chain connects TRBV30 to TRBJ1-1, with 10 nucleotides matching TRBD1. J was trimmed by 11 bases and V by 2 bases; bases with no gene match: 8. This CDR3 is 13 amino acids long. Germline V gives CDR1 GTSNPN, CDR2 SVGIG (reference sequence). Written as DNA, the CDR3 is TGTGCCTGGAGTCCGCGGGACAGGGGTCCGGCTTTCTTT. This translates into CAWSPRDRGPAFF.

This clone occurred a few times. The genes are TRBV7-9 and TRBJ1-4; 9 nucleotides match TRBD1. The CDR3 totals 14 residues. Per the germline V gene, CDR1 is SEHNR and CDR2 is FQNEAQ (reference sequence). V lost 5 bases to trimming and J lost 7 bases; unmatched junction nucleotides: 5. CDR3: CASSLGQGTEKLFF. Here the CDR3 DNA reads TGTGCCAGCAGCCTGGGACAGGGCACTGAAAAACTGTTTTTT. The full variable domain, its missing parts supplied by reference TRBV7-9 and TRBJ1-4, is DTGVSQNPRHKITKRGQNVTFRCDPISEHNRLYWYRQTLGQGPEFLTYFQNEAQLEKSRLLSDRFSAERPKGSFSTLEIQRTEQGDSAMYLCASSLGQGTEKLFFGSGTQLSVL.